This section outlines one TCR beta chain sequence together with its context. What it binds is not known. With 60 Vbeta and 13 Jbeta primers, the PCR was carried out. Some clones are missing from TCRdb's copy, which holds only in-frame ones; the method was immunoSEQ multiplex PCR. Of more than 95,000 clones listed, 15% were seen once; the top ten hold 0.83%. This entry comes from a study of cytomegalovirus exposure and HLA in healthy donors. General observations from the study: In an earlier analysis, most TCR beta V segments were productive about 90% or about 30% of the time.

The CDR3 is 14 residues long. The germline CDR1 and CDR2 sequences are LGHNA and YSLEER. With 1 base removed from V and 5 bases from J, the gap between germline ends came to 11 bases. The source material was PBMCs. The chain employs TRBV4-3 and TRBJ1-2, with D unclear. The clonotype originates from a female donor in good health and CMV-seronegative. CDR3 loop: CASSQGISGYGYTF. Written as DNA, the CDR3 is TGCGCCAGCAGCCAAGGGATCTCGGGGTATGGCTACACCTTC.